The clone carrying this T cell receptor (beta chain) occurred a few times. The V segment lost 7 bases and the J segment 3 bases; nucleotides outside the gene matches: 7. The CDR3 runs 13 residues. Germline loops: CDR1 SQVTM, CDR2 ANQGSEA. These data originate in a study of CD8 T cells in ankylosing spondylitis. Quantitative 5'-RACE with molecular barcodes was used to make the TCR beta libraries. TCRdb itself ran the 5' RACE reads through MiXCR, one entry per CDR3 protein. The table includes about 220,000 distinct CDR3 sequences, roughly a tenth detected once. The chain employs TRBV29-1 and TRBJ2-5; the match to TRBD2 covers 8 bases. The clonotype was recovered from a male donor with ankylosing spondylitis or in good health (not recorded which). The sequenced material came from blood, either unsorted or a sorted T cell fraction (not recorded which). The CDR3 sequence: CSAPGLGEETQYF. DNA for the CDR3: TGCAGCGCTCCGGGACTAGGAGAAGAGACCCAGTACTTC.